The following is a T cell receptor (beta chain) sequence with its context. The sample belongs to a study of shared clonotypes between healthy human individuals. CD4+ cells underwent separation, giving CD45RA+ naive and CD45RA-negative memory subsets. In the authors' workflow: Filtering was not the same, since immunoSEQ gave junction-only sequences without quality scores. Libraries were prepared by immunoSEQ multiplex PCR; TCRdb keeps only in-frame clonotypes and omits some of them. Clone size and V and J calls were adopted from that table, with D and trimming inferred from the DNA. The sample has approximately 1.4 million clones, 95% to 99% seen once. Germline CDR1 and CDR2: LNHNV and YYDKDF (reference sequence). The V gene lost 1 base and the J gene lost 8 bases, with 12 bases spanning the gap. This CDR3 spans 14 amino acids.

Source material: naive CD4+ T cells sorted from blood. Subset defined: CD45RA+ positively selected. V is TRBV15 and J is TRBJ2-1, with a weak D call TRBD1 (5 bases). This clonotype originated in a man aged 30 to 39 in good health. This CDR3 reads CATSRASGWHEQFF. DNA for the CDR3: TGTGCCACCAGCAGAGCTTCAGGGTGGCATGAGCAGTTCTTC.